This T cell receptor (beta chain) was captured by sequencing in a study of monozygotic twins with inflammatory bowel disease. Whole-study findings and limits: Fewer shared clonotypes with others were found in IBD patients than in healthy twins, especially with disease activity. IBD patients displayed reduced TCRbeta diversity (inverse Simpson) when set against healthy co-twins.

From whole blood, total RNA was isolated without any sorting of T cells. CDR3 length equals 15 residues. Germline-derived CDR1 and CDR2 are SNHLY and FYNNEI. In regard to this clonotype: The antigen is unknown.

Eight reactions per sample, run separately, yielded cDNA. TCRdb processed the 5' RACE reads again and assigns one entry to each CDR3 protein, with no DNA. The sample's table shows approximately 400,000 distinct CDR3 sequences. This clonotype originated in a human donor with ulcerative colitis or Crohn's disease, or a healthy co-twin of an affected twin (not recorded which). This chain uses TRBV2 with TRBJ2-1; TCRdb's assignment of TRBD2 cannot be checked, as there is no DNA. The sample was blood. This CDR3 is CASSEGVAGYNEQFF.